The 12 T cell receptor beta chains below come from one sample, sequenced in a study of monozygotic twins with inflammatory bowel disease. TCRdb re-called the 5' RACE reads and gives one entry per CDR3 protein, without DNA. Reported are more than 350,000 distinct CDR3 sequences; the ten largest clones contain roughly 2.3%. Material: blood. These receptors were collected from a human donor with ulcerative colitis or Crohn's disease, or a healthy co-twin of an affected twin (not recorded which).

The chain has TRBV7-3 and TRBJ1-1. Germline V gene sequence: CDR1 SGHTA, CDR2 FQGTGA. This CDR3 spans 13 amino acids. The CDR3 reads CASSKNSYTEAFF.

This sequence joins TRBV7-2 and TRBJ2-4; TCRdb designates TRBD1, a call that cannot be tested without DNA. The CDR3 is 18 residues long. CDR1 is SGHTA, CDR2 FQGNSA, per germline. The CDR3 sequence: CASSLAQTGFQAKNIQYF.

The chain combines TRBV19 with TRBJ1-2. CDR3 length: 18 amino acids. Per germline, CDR1 LNHDA and CDR2 SQIVND (reference sequence). The CDR3 sequence is CASSIAPPVLQITGGYTF. The complete variable domain, with remaining parts taken from reference TRBV19 and TRBJ1-2, reads DGGITQSPKYLFRKEGQNVTLSCEQNLNHDAMYWYRQDPGQGLRLIYYSQIVNDFQKGDIAEGYSVSREKKESFPLTVTSAQKNPTAFYLCASSIAPPVLQITGGYTFGSGTRLTVV.

The gene calls are TRBV30 and TRBJ2-3. The CDR3 spans 12 residues. Germline CDR1 and CDR2: GTSNPN and SVGIG (reference sequence). CDR3 loop: CAWSVKSDTQYF. The variable domain in full, with the rest retrieved from reference TRBV30 and TRBJ2-3, is SQTIHQWPATLVQPVGSPLSLECTVEGTSNPNLYWYRQAAGRGLQLLFYSVGIGQISSEVPQNLSASRPQDRQFILSSKKLLLSDSGFYLCAWSVKSDTQYFGPGTRLTVL.

The chain has TRBV30 and TRBJ1-3. Per germline, CDR1 GTSNPN and CDR2 SVGIG (reference sequence). The CDR3 is 14 amino acids. The CDR3 region is CAWTAGYSGNTIYF.

The chain is built from TRBV5-6 and TRBJ2-7. Germline V gene sequence: CDR1 SGHDT, CDR2 YYEEEE. This CDR3 has 12 residues. The CDR3 is CASSFTLNEQYF.

The J gene is TRBJ2-7, the V gene TRBV12-3 or TRBV12-4; TCRdb's D call of TRBD2 is untestable without DNA. The CDR3 runs to 14 residues. CDR3 amino acids: CASSAGGLTYEQYF.

The chain carries TRBV18 and TRBJ2-3; TCRdb picks TRBD1, but there is no DNA to check that call. Germline V CDR1 and CDR2: KGHSH, LQKENI. CDR3 size: 16 residues. CDR3 amino acids: CASSPTGTKRGDTQYF. The full variable domain, its missing parts supplied by reference TRBV18 and TRBJ2-3, is NAGVMQNPRHLVRRRGQEARLRCSPMKGHSHVYWYRQLPEEGLKFMVYLQKENIIDESGMPKERFSAEFPKEGPSILRIQQVVRGDSAAYFCASSPTGTKRGDTQYFGPGTRLTVL.

The CDR3 spells CASSSRLTTSTDTQYF. The chain combines TRBV12-3 or TRBV12-4 with TRBJ2-3. CDR3 length: 16 residues.

The chain has TRBV7-2 and TRBJ1-6; TCRdb names TRBD1, which stays unverified in the absence of DNA. CDR1 SGHTA and CDR2 FQGNSA come from the germline V gene. This CDR3 has 15 amino acids. Here the CDR3 reads CASSPTGQALSPLHF.

The chain employs TRBV10-3 and TRBJ2-2; TCRdb reports TRBD2, a call that lacks DNA to check it against. Germline CDR1 ENHRY, CDR2 SYGVKD. This CDR3 has 17 amino acids. This CDR3 reads CAISAVGASANTGELFF.

The V and J genes are TRBV29-1 and TRBJ2-3; TCRdb calls TRBD2, which cannot be checked without DNA. CDR3 size: 14 residues. Looked up from germline, CDR1 is SQVTM and CDR2 is ANQGSEA. CDR3: CSVGGLAGTDTQYF.